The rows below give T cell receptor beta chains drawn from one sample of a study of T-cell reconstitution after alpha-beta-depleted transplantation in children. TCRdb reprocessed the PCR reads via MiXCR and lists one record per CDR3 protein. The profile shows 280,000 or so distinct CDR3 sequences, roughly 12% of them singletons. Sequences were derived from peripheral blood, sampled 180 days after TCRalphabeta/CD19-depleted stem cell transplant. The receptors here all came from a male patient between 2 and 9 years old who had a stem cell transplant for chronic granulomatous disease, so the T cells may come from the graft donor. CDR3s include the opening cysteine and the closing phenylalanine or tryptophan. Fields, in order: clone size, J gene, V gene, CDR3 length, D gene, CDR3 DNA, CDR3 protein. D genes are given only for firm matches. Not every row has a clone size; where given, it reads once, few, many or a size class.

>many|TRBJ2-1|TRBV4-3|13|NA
TGCGCCAGCAGCCAAGATCTCAGTCAGCGACATTTCTTC
CASSQDLSQRHFF
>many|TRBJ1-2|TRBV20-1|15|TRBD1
TGCAGTGCTAGAGGTAGACAGGGCACGAACTATGGCTACACCTTC
CSARGRQGTNYGYTF
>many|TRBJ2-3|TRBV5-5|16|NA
TGTGCCAGCAGCTTGGATCCGGGGCGAGTCACAGATACGCAGTATTTT
CASSLDPGRVTDTQYF
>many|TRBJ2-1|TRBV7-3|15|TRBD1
TGTGCCAGCAGCGCCTCTCAGGGGGCTGAGGGTGAGCAGTTCTTC
CASSASQGAEGEQFF
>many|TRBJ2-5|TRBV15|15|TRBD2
TGTGCCACCAGCAGGTTCCGGGGGGAAGGAGAGACCCAGTACTTC
CATSRFRGEGETQYF
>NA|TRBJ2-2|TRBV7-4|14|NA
TGTGCCAGCAGCTTCCACTCCAAGTCCGGGGAGCTGTTTTTT
CASSFHSKSGELFF
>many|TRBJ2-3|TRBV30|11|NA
TGTGCCTGGAGTGGCAGCCTTACGCAGTATTTT
CAWSGSLTQYF
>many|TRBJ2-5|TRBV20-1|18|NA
TGCAGTGCTAGAATTCCCTATGGCGGGAACCTTTTGCAAGAGACCCAGTACTTC
CSARIPYGGNLLQETQYF
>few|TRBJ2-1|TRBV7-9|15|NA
TGTGCCAGCAGCTTAAGGCAGGGGTCCTACAATGAGCAGTTCTTC
CASSLRQGSYNEQFF
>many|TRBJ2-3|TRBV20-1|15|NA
TGCAGTGCTACTAGGGGGGACAGCTTCACAGATACGCAGTATTTT
CSATRGDSFTDTQYF
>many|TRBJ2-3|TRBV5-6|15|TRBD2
TGTGCCAGCAGCTTGGGACTAGCGGCCACAGATACGCAGTATTTT
CASSLGLAATDTQYF
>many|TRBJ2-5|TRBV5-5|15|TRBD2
TGTGCCAGCAGTAAGACTAGCGGGGGTTACGAGACCCAGTACTTC
CASSKTSGGYETQYF
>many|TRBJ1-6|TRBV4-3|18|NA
TGCGCCAGCAGCCAAGAGCCTGATTGGGCCGATTATAATTCACCCCTCCACTTT
CASSQEPDWADYNSPLHF
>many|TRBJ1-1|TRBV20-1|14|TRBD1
TGCAGTGCACTCGGACAGGGACCGAACACTGAAGCTTTCTTT
CSALGQGPNTEAFF
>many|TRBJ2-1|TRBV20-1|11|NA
TGCAGTGCTAGTTCGATGAATGAGCAGTTCTTC
CSASSMNEQFF
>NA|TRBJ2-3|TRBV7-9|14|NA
TGTGCCAGCCCACTTCCTACTAGCACAGATACGCAGTATTTT
CASPLPTSTDTQYF
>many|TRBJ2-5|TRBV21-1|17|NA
TGTGCCAGCAGCAATCGAAATCGAAATAGACGGGTGGAGACCCAGTACTTC
CASSNRNRNRRVETQYF
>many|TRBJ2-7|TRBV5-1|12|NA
TGCGCCAGCAGCGGGGGCGCCTACGAGCAGTACTTC
CASSGGAYEQYF
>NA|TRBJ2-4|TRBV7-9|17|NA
TGTGCCAGCAGTCCAAAGCAACAGGGGACTCCCAAAAACATTCAGTACTTC
CASSPKQQGTPKNIQYF
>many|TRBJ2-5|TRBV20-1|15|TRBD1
TGCAGTGCTAGGGCTGTGTGGGACAGAGGGGAGACCCAGTACTTC
CSARAVWDRGETQYF
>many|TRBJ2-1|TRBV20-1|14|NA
TGCAGTGCTAGGGAGGCTAGCGCCTACAATGAGCAGTTCTTC
CSAREASAYNEQFF
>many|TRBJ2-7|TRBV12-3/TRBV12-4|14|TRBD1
TGTGCCAGCAACCCAGCCGGGACAGACTACGAGCAGTACTTC
CASNPAGTDYEQYF
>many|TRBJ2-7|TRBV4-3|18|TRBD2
TGCGCCAGCAGCCAAGATCTAATTAGGGTAGCGGGCTCCTACGAGCAGTACTTC
CASSQDLIRVAGSYEQYF
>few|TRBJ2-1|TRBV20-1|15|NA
TGCAGTGCTAGAGATAGCAGCAAACCCTACAATGAGCAGTTCTTC
CSARDSSKPYNEQFF
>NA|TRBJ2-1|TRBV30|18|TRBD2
TGTGCCTGGAGTGCGACTAGACTAGCGAGAGATACCATCGGTGAGCAGTTCTTC
CAWSATRLARDTIGEQFF
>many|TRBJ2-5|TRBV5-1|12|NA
TGCGCCAGCAGCTTGTCTGTCGAGACCCAGTACTTC
CASSLSVETQYF
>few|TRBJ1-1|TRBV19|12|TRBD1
TGTGCCGGGACAGGGGGCTGGACTGAAGCTTTCTTT
CAGTGGWTEAFF
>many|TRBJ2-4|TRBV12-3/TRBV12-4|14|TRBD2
TGTGCCAGCAGTTTAAGGGAGGGGAGTAACATTCAGTACTTC
CASSLREGSNIQYF